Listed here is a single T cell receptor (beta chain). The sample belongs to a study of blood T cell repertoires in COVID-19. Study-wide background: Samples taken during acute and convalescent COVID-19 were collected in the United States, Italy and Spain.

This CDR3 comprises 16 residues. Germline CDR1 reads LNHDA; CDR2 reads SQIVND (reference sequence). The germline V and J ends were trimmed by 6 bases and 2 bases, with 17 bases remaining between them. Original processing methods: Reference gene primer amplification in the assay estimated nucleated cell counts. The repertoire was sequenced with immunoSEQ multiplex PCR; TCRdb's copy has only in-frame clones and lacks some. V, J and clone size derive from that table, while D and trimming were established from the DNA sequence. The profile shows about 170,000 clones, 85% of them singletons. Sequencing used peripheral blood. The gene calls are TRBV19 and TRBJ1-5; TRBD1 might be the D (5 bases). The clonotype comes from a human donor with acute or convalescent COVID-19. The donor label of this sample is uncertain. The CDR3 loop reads CASSTPRGVGNQPQHF. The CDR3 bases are TGTGCCAGTAGCACACCCCGGGGGGTTGGCAATCAGCCCCAGCATTTT. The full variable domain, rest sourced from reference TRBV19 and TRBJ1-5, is DGGITQSPKYLFRKEGQNVTLSCEQNLNHDAMYWYRQDPGQGLRLIYYSQIVNDFQKGDIAEGYSVSREKKESFPLTVTSAQKNPTAFYLCASSTPRGVGNQPQHFGDGTRLSIL.